This passage covers 16 T cell receptor beta chains from one sample sequenced in a study of shared clonotypes between healthy human individuals (TCRdb year 2020). Library preparation was by the immunoSEQ multiplex PCR assay. TCRdb carries this immuneACCESS record with in-frame sequences only. Its versions omit some clonotypes, under half of them owing to an unresolved V gene in the studies checked, with the rest unexplained. This sample is represented by 550,000 to 750,000 clones; 92% of them were singletons. Clones ranked in the top ten supply roughly 24% of the sample. CD8 naive samples were obtained by positive selection for CCR7 among CD45RO-negative cells, yielding a CD45RA+CCR7+ population from which TemRA cells were excluded. The specimen sequenced was naive CD8+ T cells sorted from blood. The meaning of the sample's cell subset or site label: CD45RA+CCR7+. The receptors here all came from a man aged 25 to 40 in good health.

CDR3 coding DNA: TGTGCCAGCAGCCTACCGACTAGCGGTAACACCGGGGAGCTGTTTTTT. This encodes CASSLPTSGNTGELFF. This chain connects TRBV7-9 to TRBJ2-2; 9 nucleotides line up with TRBD2. This CDR3 is 16 amino acids long. CDR1 is SEHNR and CDR2 is FQNEAQ in the germline V gene (reference sequence). The junction had 6 bases not matched to a gene; V was cut back by 5 bases and J by 2 bases.

The rearrangement uses TRBV4-1 and TRBJ1-2; TRBD1 agrees at 8 bases. The CDR3 is 15 residues long. The V segment lost 1 base and the J segment 4 bases; nucleotides outside the gene matches: 5. The germline V gene has CDR1 MGHRA and CDR2 YSYEKL. The CDR3 spells CASSQVRQGSYGYTF. DNA for the CDR3: TGCGCCAGCAGCCAAGTCCGACAGGGGAGCTATGGCTACACCTTC.

V and J are TRBV11-2 and TRBJ2-1; D not resolved. This CDR3 comprises 13 residues. V was clipped by 6 bases and J by 8 bases, with 14 bases between them. Germline lookup yields CDR1 SGHAT and CDR2 FQNNGV. CDR3 sequence: CASSFGTGYEQFF. The CDR3, as DNA: TGTGCCAGCAGTTTCGGTACGGGTTATGAGCAGTTCTTC.

The chain carries TRBV5-5 and TRBJ1-5, with D perhaps matching TRBD1 (5 bases). CDR3 length: 15 amino acids. Germline CDR1 and CDR2: SGHKS and YYEKEE (reference sequence). Between the trimmed V and J ends, which lost 4 bases and 2 bases, there was a span of 13 bases. CDR3 protein: CASSPRVGGNQPQHF. The CDR3 nucleotides are TGTGCCAGCAGCCCCAGGGTGGGTGGCAATCAGCCCCAGCATTTT. Full variable domain (outside the CDR3, taken from reference TRBV5-5 and TRBJ1-5): DAGVTQSPTHLIKTRGQQVTLRCSPISGHKSVSWYQQVLGQGPQFIFQYYEKEERGRGNFPDRFSARQFPNYSSELNVNALLLGDSALYLCASSPRVGGNQPQHFGDGTRLSIL.

The chain employs TRBV2 and TRBJ1-1; no reliable D call. The V gene's germline CDR1 is SNHLY and CDR2 FYNNEI. The CDR3 loop spans 14 amino acids. Between the trimmed V and J ends, which lost 10 bases and 5 bases, there was a span of 20 bases. CDR3 DNA: TGTGCCATGTACTTCCCCGGGGAGGGAACTGAAGCTTTCTTT. Its translation is CAMYFPGEGTEAFF.

The chain combines TRBV6-5 with TRBJ1-2, with D maybe TRBD1 (5 bases). Germline values: CDR1 MNHEY, CDR2 SVGAGI. This CDR3 is built from 15 residues. The V and J ends lost 6 bases and 2 bases respectively, with 16 bases between them. This chain's CDR3 is CASSPVAGTNYGYTF. The CDR3 nucleotides read TGTGCCAGCAGCCCGGTCGCCGGGACCAACTATGGCTACACCTTC.

The V and J genes are TRBV16 and TRBJ2-7, with a weak D call TRBD2 (5 bases). CDR1 KGHSY and CDR2 FQNENV come from the germline V gene. Trimming removed 0 bases from V and 6 bases from J, with 9 bases in between. This CDR3 contains 13 residues. In nucleotides, the CDR3 is TGTGCCAGCAGCCAATCGAGGGCTCTCGAGCAGTACTTC. As protein: CASSQSRALEQYF.

The chain is built from TRBV27 and TRBJ2-7, with D tentatively TRBD1 (5 bases). Germline CDR1 is MNHEY and CDR2 is SMNVEV (reference sequence). The CDR3 has 15 amino acids. V lost 2 bases to trimming and J lost 3 bases, with 14 bases between them. The CDR3 DNA is TGTGCCAGCAGTTTAAGCTTCCAGGGCCTCTACGAGCAGTACTTC. It yields the protein CASSLSFQGLYEQYF.

The rearrangement joins TRBV27 to TRBJ2-7, with D tentatively TRBD1 (6 bases). Trimming left V 5 bases short and J 7 bases short, with 15 bases between. The CDR3 contains 13 residues. Looked up from germline, CDR1 is MNHEY and CDR2 is SMNVEV (reference sequence). The CDR3: CASSPAPRGEQYF. The CDR3, as DNA: TGTGCCAGCAGTCCAGCCCCGAGGGGGGAGCAGTACTTC.

This chain links TRBV7-9 with TRBJ2-2, with 10 bases lining up with TRBD2. CDR1 and CDR2 (germline): SEHNR, FQNEAQ (reference sequence). The CDR3 totals 16 residues. V gave up 4 bases and J gave up 4 bases; unmatched junction bases: 6. CDR3 loop: CASSSPRTSGTGELFF. For the CDR3, the DNA is TGTGCCAGCAGCTCTCCACGGACTAGCGGCACCGGGGAGCTGTTTTTT.

The genes are TRBV28 and TRBJ2-6, with D tentatively TRBD1 (6 bases). CDR1 and CDR2 (germline): MDHEN, SYDVKM. The CDR3 is made up of 16 amino acids. Trimming shortened V by 6 bases and J by 0 bases, and 12 bases separated the two germline ends. The CDR3 is CASSPIRGSGANVLTF. The CDR3 nucleotides read TGTGCCAGCAGCCCGATCAGGGGCTCTGGGGCCAACGTCCTGACTTTC.

V gene TRBV4-1 combines with J gene TRBJ2-6; D is unclear. The CDR3 is 20 amino acids. V lost 3 bases, J lost 0 bases, and 21 bases lay in between. Germline CDR1 MGHRA, CDR2 YSYEKL. CDR3 DNA sequence: TGCGCCAGCAGCCACCGAGACTGGAGTAAGAGGACCTCTGGGGCCAACGTCCTGACTTTC. This codes for CASSHRDWSKRTSGANVLTF.

Worth noting for this clone: This may be a read error, as it is one base from a much larger clone. Different DNA sequences within this sample yield the same CDR3. The genes are TRBV21-1 and TRBJ2-5. TRBV21-1 is noted as a pseudogene. The CDR3 length is 11 residues. CDR3 region: CASSKGETQYF. The CDR3 DNA follows: TGTGCCAGCAGCAAAGGAGAGACCCAGTACTTC.

This chain's CDR3 is CASSPKTYNEQFF. DNA of the CDR3: TGTGCCAGCAGTCCCAAAACATACAATGAGCAGTTCTTC. The chain recombines TRBV6-1 with TRBJ2-1; no clear D gene. CDR3 length: 13 residues. Germline values: CDR1 MNHNS, CDR2 SASEGT. Deletions cut 5 bases from V and 4 bases from J, with 9 bases between.

The V gene is TRBV11-2, the J gene TRBJ2-3, with TRBD2 identical over 11 bases. Germline trimming cut 3 bases from V and 2 bases from J; bases unmatched to any gene: 4. Germline lookup yields CDR1 SGHAT and CDR2 FQNNGV. The CDR3 loop spans 16 amino acids. For the CDR3, the DNA is TGTGCCAGCAGCTTTGGACTAGCGGGCGCCACAGATACGCAGTATTTT. Translated: CASSFGLAGATDTQYF. The variable domain in full, with the rest retrieved from reference TRBV11-2 and TRBJ2-3, is EAGVAQSPRYKIIEKRQSVAFWCNPISGHATLYWYQQILGQGPKLLIQFQNNGVVDDSQLPKDRFSAERLKGVDSTLKIQPAKLEDSAVYLCASSFGLAGATDTQYFGPGTRLTVL.

This sequence joins TRBV5-4 and TRBJ1-1; D uncertain. The V gene's germline CDR1 is SGHNT and CDR2 YYREEE (reference sequence). Trimming took off 0 bases at V and 4 bases at J, with 4 bases between the two ends. The CDR3 contains 12 residues. The CDR3 sequence is CASSLDPTEAFF. CDR3 coding DNA: TGTGCCAGCAGCTTGGATCCCACTGAAGCTTTCTTT.